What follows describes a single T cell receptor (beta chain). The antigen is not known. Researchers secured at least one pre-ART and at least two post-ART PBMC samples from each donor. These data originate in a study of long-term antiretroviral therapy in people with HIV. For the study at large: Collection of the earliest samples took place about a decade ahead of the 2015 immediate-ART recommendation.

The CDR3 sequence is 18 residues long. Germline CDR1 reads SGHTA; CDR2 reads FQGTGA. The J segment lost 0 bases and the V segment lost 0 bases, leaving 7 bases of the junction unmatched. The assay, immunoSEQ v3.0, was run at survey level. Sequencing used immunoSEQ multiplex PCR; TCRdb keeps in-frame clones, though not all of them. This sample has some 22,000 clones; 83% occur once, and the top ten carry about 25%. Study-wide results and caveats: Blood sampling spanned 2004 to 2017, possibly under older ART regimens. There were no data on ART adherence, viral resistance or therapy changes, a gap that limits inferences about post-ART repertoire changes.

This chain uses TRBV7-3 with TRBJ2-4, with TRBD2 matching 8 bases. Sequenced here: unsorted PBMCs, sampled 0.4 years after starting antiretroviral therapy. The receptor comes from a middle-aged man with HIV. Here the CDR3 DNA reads TGTGCCAGCAGCTTAACGGCGGGCGGGGGGCTAGCCAAAAACATTCAGTACTTC. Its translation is CASSLTAGGGLAKNIQYF. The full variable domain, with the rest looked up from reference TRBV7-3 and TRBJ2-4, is GAGVSQTPSNKVTEKGKYVELRCDPISGHTALYWYRQSLGQGPEFLIYFQGTGAADDSGLPNDRFFAVRPEGSVSTLKIQRTERGDSAVYLCASSLTAGGGLAKNIQYFGAGTRLSVL.